This TCR beta chain was documented in a study of cytomegalovirus exposure and HLA in healthy donors. General study results and limits: That first-cohort TCR clusters tended to co-occur in the 90 to 150 validation repertoires was found in a later analysis. Reported performance of the classifier showed diagnosis of cytomegalovirus status with high specificity and sensitivity.

Measured with immunoSEQ multiplex PCR; TCRdb has only the in-frame clones, and not every one. The table includes roughly 70,000 clones, around 97% detected once. The donors were in the approximately 120-subject validation cohort, distinct from the approximately 700-subject first cohort. Germline V gives CDR1 MDHEN, CDR2 SYDVKM. The J segment lost 7 bases and the V segment lost 6 bases, leaving 10 bases of the junction unmatched. The CDR3 length is 14 residues. Worth noting for this clone: Its target is unknown.

This receptor was obtained from a woman aged 18-29 years in good health and CMV-seropositive. The chain combines TRBV28 with TRBJ2-5; 8 bases line up with TRBD2. The sequenced material came from PBMCs. CDR3 loop: CASSAGGDFRTQYF. The CDR3, as DNA: TGTGCCAGCAGCGCCGGGGGGGATTTTCGGACCCAGTACTTC.